The rows below give T cell receptor beta chains drawn from one sample of a study of blood T cell repertoires in COVID-19. Only in-frame clones appear in the TCRdb table, and some are missing; sequencing was by immunoSEQ multiplex PCR. The table has some 350,000 clones, 80% to 90% seen once. The sequenced sample consisted of PBMCs or T cells enriched from blood (not recorded which). The receptors come from a man younger than 35 who had recovered from COVID-19. CDR3s include the opening cysteine and the closing phenylalanine or tryptophan. Each record gives: V gene, J gene, clone size, D gene, CDR3 DNA, CDR3 protein. D genes are given only for firm matches. Clone size, where shown, is once, few, many, or a class for clones that have expanded.

V: TRBV30
J: TRBJ1-2
size: NA
D: NA
DNA: TGTGCCACCTCATCAGGGTCCTATGGCTACACCTTC
CDR3: CATSSGSYGYTF

V: TRBV6-5
J: TRBJ2-1
size: NA
D: TRBD2
DNA: TGTGCCAGCAGTTACCTAAGCGGGGGGGACAATGAGCAGTTCTTC
CDR3: CASSYLSGGDNEQFF

V: TRBV6-6
J: TRBJ1-2
size: NA
D: TRBD1
DNA: TGTGCCAGCAGTGGAGTAACGACAGGGGGCAGGTATGGCTACACCTTC
CDR3: CASSGVTTGGRYGYTF

V: TRBV4-3
J: TRBJ2-3
size: NA
D: NA
DNA: TGCGCCAGCAGCCAAGATCTTGCTGCGGGCACAGATACGCAGTATTTT
CDR3: CASSQDLAAGTDTQYF

V: TRBV5-1
J: TRBJ1-2
size: NA
D: TRBD1
DNA: TGCGCCAGCAGCATCGGACAGGGGGCCAGGGGTTATGGCTACACCTTC
CDR3: CASSIGQGARGYGYTF

V: TRBV6-5
J: TRBJ2-7
size: NA
D: NA
DNA: TGTGCCAGCAGGGACAGCTACGAGCAGTACTTC
CDR3: CASRDSYEQYF

V: TRBV5-5
J: TRBJ2-7
size: once
D: TRBD1
DNA: TGTGCCAGCAGCTTCGGACAGGGGAACTACGAGCAGTACTTC
CDR3: CASSFGQGNYEQYF

V: TRBV6-5
J: TRBJ2-1
size: once
D: TRBD1
DNA: TGTGCCAGCAGTTACCCCGGGACAGAGGAGCAGTTCTTC
CDR3: CASSYPGTEEQFF

V: TRBV15
J: TRBJ2-7
size: NA
D: NA
DNA: TGTGCCACCAGCAGTGGAGGGTCCGGCGGGCAGTACTTC
CDR3: CATSSGGSGGQYF

V: TRBV12-3/TRBV12-4
J: TRBJ2-5
size: NA
D: NA
DNA: TGTGCCAGCAGTTTCAGGGAGACCCAGTACTTC
CDR3: CASSFRETQYF

V: TRBV12-3/TRBV12-4
J: TRBJ1-5
size: NA
D: NA
DNA: TGTGCCAGCAGATCGGGGAGGACGTTACCCCAGCATTTT
CDR3: CASRSGRTLPQHF

V: TRBV10-3
J: TRBJ2-7
size: NA
D: TRBD2
DNA: TGTGCCATCAGTGAACTAGCGGGAGGCCCCAACGAGCAGTACTTC
CDR3: CAISELAGGPNEQYF

V: TRBV3-1/TRBV3-2
J: TRBJ1-2
size: once
D: NA
DNA: TGTGCCGGCGGGGGAATAGCCTATGGCTACACCTTC
CDR3: CAGGGIAYGYTF

V: TRBV9
J: TRBJ2-3
size: NA
D: NA
DNA: TGTGCCAGCAGCGTAGAAGCAGGGTCCACAGATACGCAGTATTTT
CDR3: CASSVEAGSTDTQYF

V: TRBV5-1
J: TRBJ2-5
size: NA
D: NA
DNA: TGCGCCAGCAGCTGGCAGGGAGAGACCCAGTACTTC
CDR3: CASSWQGETQYF

V: TRBV7-9
J: TRBJ1-1
size: NA
D: TRBD1
DNA: TGTGCCAGCAGCCAACAGGGGGTAGGAACTGAAGCTTTCTTT
CDR3: CASSQQGVGTEAFF

V: TRBV19
J: TRBJ2-3
size: once
D: TRBD1
DNA: TGTGCCAGTAGTATTACCGGGACAGGGATAACAGATACGCAGTATTTT
CDR3: CASSITGTGITDTQYF

V: TRBV14
J: TRBJ2-7
size: NA
D: NA
DNA: TGTGCCAGCAGCCAAGCTCGTACGGTTGGCGAGCAGTACTTC
CDR3: CASSQARTVGEQYF

V: TRBV28
J: TRBJ1-2
size: NA
D: TRBD1
DNA: TGTGCCAGCACCCCAGAAATTAGGGGGCCACTTGGCGGCTACACCTTC
CDR3: CASTPEIRGPLGGYTF

V: TRBV27
J: TRBJ1-5
size: few
D: TRBD1
DNA: TGTGCCAGCAGTTTTAGACAGGGCGGTCAGCCCCAGCATTTT
CDR3: CASSFRQGGQPQHF

V: TRBV5-1
J: TRBJ2-1
size: NA
D: TRBD1
DNA: TGCGCCAGCAGCGGGGGGACAGGGGGAAATGAGCAGTTCTTC
CDR3: CASSGGTGGNEQFF

V: TRBV3-1/TRBV3-2
J: TRBJ2-5
size: NA
D: TRBD2
DNA: TGTGCCAGCAGCCAACCACTAGCGGAGAACCAAGAGACCCAGTACTTC
CDR3: CASSQPLAENQETQYF

V: TRBV29-1
J: TRBJ2-5
size: NA
D: TRBD1
DNA: TGCAGCGGTCGACAGGGGGCAGAGACCCAGTACTTC
CDR3: CSGRQGAETQYF

V: TRBV19
J: TRBJ1-2
size: NA
D: TRBD1
DNA: TGTGCCATCACGGACAGGGTCTATGGCTACACCTTC
CDR3: CAITDRVYGYTF

V: TRBV5-1
J: TRBJ2-3
size: NA
D: TRBD2
DNA: TGCGCCAGCAGCTTGTGGCTAGCGGACACAGATACGCAGTATTTT
CDR3: CASSLWLADTDTQYF

V: TRBV2
J: TRBJ2-3
size: NA
D: TRBD2
DNA: TGTGCCAGCAGGACTAGCGGGAGCACAGATACGCAGTATTTT
CDR3: CASRTSGSTDTQYF

V: TRBV10-1
J: TRBJ1-1
size: NA
D: NA
DNA: TGCGCCAGCAGTGAGTCCGGCAGGGGGAACACTGAAGCTTTCTTT
CDR3: CASSESGRGNTEAFF

V: TRBV7-6
J: TRBJ2-5
size: NA
D: TRBD1
DNA: TGTGCCAGCAGCCGTCGGGACAGGGGGGGAGAGACCCAGTACTTC
CDR3: CASSRRDRGGETQYF

V: TRBV5-6
J: TRBJ2-4
size: NA
D: TRBD2
DNA: TGTGCCAGCAGCCCCAATCGACTAGCGGGGGGGCAAGCCAAAAACATTCAGTACTTC
CDR3: CASSPNRLAGGQAKNIQYF

V: TRBV25-1
J: TRBJ2-3
size: once
D: TRBD2
DNA: TGTGCCAGCAGTGAAACTCCGGCGACTAGCGGTTTT
CDR3: CASSETPATSGF

V: TRBV4-3
J: TRBJ2-7
size: NA
D: NA
DNA: TGCGCCAGCAGCCGACAGAAGATCTCCCACGAGCAGTACTTC
CDR3: CASSRQKISHEQYF

V: TRBV2
J: TRBJ1-2
size: NA
D: NA
DNA: TGTGCCAGCAGCGGGGAGAGGGGGTCTAGCTATGGCTACACCTTC
CDR3: CASSGERGSSYGYTF

V: TRBV2
J: TRBJ2-5
size: NA
D: NA
DNA: TGTGCCAGCAACGCCAGGGGTAGCGAGACCCAGTACTTC
CDR3: CASNARGSETQYF

V: TRBV6-2/TRBV6-3
J: TRBJ2-5
size: NA
D: NA
DNA: TGTGCCAGCAGTAAAACGTATGGGGGGGAGACCCAGTACTTC
CDR3: CASSKTYGGETQYF

V: TRBV5-1
J: TRBJ2-1
size: once
D: NA
DNA: TGCGCCAGCAGCTGGGCCCTTCTACCCGGTGAGCAGTTCTTC
CDR3: CASSWALLPGEQFF

V: TRBV7-9
J: TRBJ2-3
size: once
D: TRBD2
DNA: TGTGCCAGCGCCAAAGGCGGGAGGGACACAGATACGCAGTATTTT
CDR3: CASAKGGRDTDTQYF

V: TRBV6-2/TRBV6-3
J: TRBJ1-5
size: few
D: NA
DNA: TGTGCCAGCAGTTTTCGGAGCAATCAGCCCCAGCATTTT
CDR3: CASSFRSNQPQHF

V: TRBV5-6
J: TRBJ1-5
size: NA
D: TRBD1
DNA: TGTGCCAGCAGCTTGGGACAGGGCGGGCCCCAGCATTTT
CDR3: CASSLGQGGPQHF

V: TRBV7-8
J: TRBJ1-6
size: NA
D: TRBD1
DNA: TGTGCCAGCAGCTTATTGGGGATGGGGACAGGGACCTCACCCCTCCACTTT
CDR3: CASSLLGMGTGTSPLHF

V: TRBV11-2
J: TRBJ1-2
size: NA
D: NA
DNA: TGTGCCAGCAGCTTAGATGGACGGACTAAAACCTTC
CDR3: CASSLDGRTKTF

V: TRBV19
J: TRBJ1-6
size: NA
D: NA
DNA: TGTGCCAGTAGTATGAAGGCAGGCAATAATTCACCCCTCCACTTT
CDR3: CASSMKAGNNSPLHF

V: TRBV19
J: TRBJ2-3
size: NA
D: NA
DNA: TGTGCCAGTATGGAGGGGGGGTCCACAGATACGCAGTATTTT
CDR3: CASMEGGSTDTQYF

V: TRBV5-1
J: TRBJ1-2
size: NA
D: NA
DNA: TGCGCCAGCAGCCCCCTTAACTATGGCTACACCTTC
CDR3: CASSPLNYGYTF

V: TRBV28
J: TRBJ2-3
size: NA
D: TRBD2
DNA: TGTGCCAGCAGTTTTTGGGGGGGTTTTGCGACAGATACGCAGTATTTT
CDR3: CASSFWGGFATDTQYF

V: TRBV28
J: TRBJ1-1
size: NA
D: NA
DNA: TGTGCCAGCAGTCCCAGGGTGTTGGGGACTGAAGCTTTCTTT
CDR3: CASSPRVLGTEAFF

V: TRBV12-3/TRBV12-4
J: TRBJ1-3
size: NA
D: TRBD1
DNA: TGTGCCAGCAGTAAAATACAGGGGAACACCATATATTTT
CDR3: CASSKIQGNTIYF

V: TRBV7-2
J: TRBJ2-7
size: once
D: NA
DNA: TGTGCCAGCAGCGCTACCGGGATCAACTACGAGCAGTACTTC
CDR3: CASSATGINYEQYF

V: TRBV3-1/TRBV3-2
J: TRBJ2-3
size: NA
D: TRBD2
DNA: TGTGCCAGCAGCCCTCTCACTAGCGGGGTAGGCACAGATACGCAGTATTTT
CDR3: CASSPLTSGVGTDTQYF

V: TRBV14
J: TRBJ2-1
size: NA
D: NA
DNA: TGTGCCAGCAGCCAAGAGGGAGCCAGCTCCTACGATGAGCAGTTCTTC
CDR3: CASSQEGASSYDEQFF

V: TRBV29-1
J: TRBJ1-1
size: NA
D: NA
DNA: TGCCCAGGGGACGAGGACACTGAAGCTTTCTTT
CDR3: CPGDEDTEAFF

V: TRBV6-1
J: TRBJ2-5
size: NA
D: TRBD2
DNA: TGTGCCAGCAGTCAAGGACTAGCGGGGATCCAAGAGACCCAGTACTTC
CDR3: CASSQGLAGIQETQYF

V: TRBV5-5
J: TRBJ1-2
size: NA
D: NA
DNA: TGTGCCAGCAGCTGGGATGTCACAGGCATCTATGGCTACACCTTC
CDR3: CASSWDVTGIYGYTF

V: TRBV27
J: TRBJ2-7
size: NA
D: NA
DNA: TGTGCCAGCAGTTTAACCCAGGCAAGACTAGCCTACGAGCAGTACTTC
CDR3: CASSLTQARLAYEQYF

V: TRBV6-8
J: TRBJ2-7
size: NA
D: TRBD2
DNA: TGTGCCAGCAGGCCGACTAGCGGGATGATCTACGAGCAGTACTTC
CDR3: CASRPTSGMIYEQYF

V: TRBV30
J: TRBJ1-1
size: NA
D: NA
DNA: TGTGCCTGGAGCCGAGGGGGGGCTGGGAACACTGAAGCTTTCTTT
CDR3: CAWSRGGAGNTEAFF

V: TRBV5-1
J: TRBJ2-5
size: NA
D: NA
DNA: TGCGCCAGCAGCCTAGCATGGGAGACCCAGTACTTC
CDR3: CASSLAWETQYF

V: TRBV5-1
J: TRBJ2-2
size: once
D: TRBD2
DNA: TGCGCCAGCAGCTTGATTAGCGGGGGCCCCACCGGGGAGCTGTTTTTT
CDR3: CASSLISGGPTGELFF